Shown below are 26 T cell receptor beta chains from a single sample sequenced in a study of T cells after yellow fever vaccination. TCRdb reprocessed the 5' RACE reads with MiXCR, giving one entry per CDR3 protein. The profile shows more than 450,000 distinct CDR3 sequences, less than 25% of them singletons. The starting material was PBMCs, obtained 20 to 25 days after the first yellow fever vaccination. Source of these receptors: a man between 18 and 35 years old who received the YFV17D yellow fever vaccine.

The chain is built from TRBV20-1 and TRBJ2-1, with TRBD2 matching over 13 bases. Unmatched junction bases numbered 6, after V lost 6 bases and J lost 10 bases. Germline V lookup: CDR1 DFQATT, CDR2 SNEGSKA (reference sequence). The CDR3 runs 13 residues. The CDR3 is CSARTSGGVEQFF. As DNA, the CDR3 is TGCAGTGCAAGAACTAGCGGGGGGGTAGAGCAGTTCTTC.

This clonotype was seen only a few times. The chain is built from TRBV4-2 and TRBJ1-1; the D gene is possibly TRBD1 (5 bases). V lost 3 bases and J lost 4, with 18 bases in between. Germline V gene lookup returns CDR1 LGHNA and CDR2 YNFKEQ. CDR3 length: 16 residues. The CDR3 is CASSHDPGAVGTEAFF. The CDR3 nucleotides read TGTGCCAGCAGCCATGACCCCGGGGCAGTGGGCACTGAAGCTTTCTTT.

The chain recombines TRBV5-1 with TRBJ2-5; TRBD1 matches at 8 bases. The germline V gene has CDR1 SGHRS and CDR2 YFSETQ. The CDR3 loop spans 15 amino acids. Trimming removed 2 bases from V and 2 bases from J; junction bases left unmatched: 5. CDR3 in amino acids: CASSLSGGGQETQYF. DNA for the CDR3: TGCGCCAGCAGCTTATCAGGGGGCGGGCAAGAGACCCAGTACTTC.

The genes are TRBV12-3 or TRBV12-4 and TRBJ1-3; D is unresolved. The CDR3 covers 14 residues. The V end was cut by 5 bases, the J end by 4 bases, with 12 bases between. CDR3 protein: CASSRSASGNTIYF. The CDR3 DNA sequence: TGTGCCAGCAGTAGGTCTGCTTCAGGAAACACCATATATTTT.

This clonotype came up a few times. The chain employs TRBV7-2 and TRBJ2-1, with 7 bases that match TRBD1. Germline trimming cut 4 bases from V and 10 bases from J; bases unmatched to any gene: 19. The CDR3 is 17 amino acids. CDR1 and CDR2 (germline): SGHTA, FQGNSA. CDR3 region: CASSSPLGTALLWEQFF. CDR3 in DNA: TGTGCCAGCAGCTCTCCTTTGGGGACAGCTCTCCTTTGGGAGCAGTTCTTC.

This chain connects TRBV6-1 to TRBJ1-3; 9 nucleotides agree with TRBD1. V lost 6 bases and J lost 3; bases outside the gene matches: 6. CDR1 MNHNS and CDR2 SASEGT come from the germline V gene. The CDR3 length is 15 residues. CDR3 region: CASSRQGVLGNTIYF. DNA for the CDR3: TGTGCCAGCAGCCGACAGGGGGTCCTTGGAAACACCATATATTTT.

V and J are TRBV12-3 or TRBV12-4 and TRBJ1-2; no clear D. This CDR3 comprises 16 residues. Deletions cut 3 bases from V and 2 bases from J, with 16 bases between. The CDR3 region is CASSFKGLPHNYGYTF. CDR3 nucleotides: TGTGCCAGCAGTTTTAAGGGTTTACCCCACAACTATGGCTACACCTTC.

The chain recombines TRBV7-2 with TRBJ2-3, with 9 bases identical to TRBD2. The CDR3 consists of 14 residues. J was trimmed by 6 bases and V by 2 bases; bases with no gene match: 3. Germline V gene lookup returns CDR1 SGHTA and CDR2 FQGNSA. CDR3 loop: CASSLLAGKDTQYF. Here the CDR3 DNA reads TGTGCCAGCAGCTTACTAGCGGGGAAGGATACGCAGTATTTT.

The rearrangement joins TRBV28 to TRBJ2-7, with D maybe TRBD2 (6 bases). Germline V gives CDR1 MDHEN, CDR2 SYDVKM. The CDR3 sequence is 13 residues long. The V end was cut by 6 bases, the J end by 3 bases, with 12 bases between. The CDR3, as DNA: TGTGCCAGCAGAGGGGACTGGGGCTACGAGCAGTACGTC. Its protein product is CASRGDWGYEQYV.

This clonotype was observed a few times. This chain links TRBV7-2 with TRBJ1-6; no clear D gene. Germline assignment: CDR1 SGHTA and CDR2 FQGNSA. Between the trimmed V and J ends, which lost 4 bases and 8 bases, there was a span of 6 bases. The CDR3 length is 12 residues. The CDR3: CASSSDYSPLHF. CDR3 coding DNA: TGTGCCAGCAGCTCCGACTATTCACCCCTCCACTTT. Full variable domain (outside the CDR3, taken from reference TRBV7-2 and TRBJ1-6): GAGVSQSPSNKVTEKGKDVELRCDPISGHTALYWYRQSLGQGLEFLIYFQGNSAPDKSGLPSDRFSAERTGGSVSTLTIQRTQQEDSAVYLCASSSDYSPLHFGNGTRLTVT.

This clonotype was counted only a few times. In DNA, the CDR3 is TGTGCCAGCAGTACCCGGACCGCAGTAGCTTTCTTT. This sequence encodes CASSTRTAVAFF. V usage is TRBV12-3 or TRBV12-4 and J usage is TRBJ1-1; D is ambiguous. CDR3 size: 12 residues. The V end was cut by 5 bases, the J end by 10 bases, with 14 bases between.

The chain employs TRBV10-3 and TRBJ1-2; TRBD1 is a possible D gene (5 bases). CDR3 length: 12 amino acids. Per germline, CDR1 ENHRY and CDR2 SYGVKD. Trimming shortened V by 1 base and J by 7 bases, and 7 bases separated the two germline ends. The CDR3 here is CAISEFGGGYTF. The CDR3 bases are TGTGCCATCAGTGAGTTCGGGGGTGGCTACACCTTC.

The chain carries TRBV6-5 and TRBJ2-3; the D call may be TRBD1 or TRBD2 (6 bases each). This CDR3 has 19 amino acids. CDR1 and CDR2 from the germline V gene are MNHEY and SVGAGI. Trimming left V 0 bases short and J 2 bases short, with 21 bases between. For the CDR3, the DNA is TGTGCCAGCAGTTACTCGATGCCCATTAGGGGGGCTACCACAGATACGCAGTATTTT. It yields the protein CASSYSMPIRGATTDTQYF.

V usage is TRBV4-3 and J usage is TRBJ2-7; 10 nucleotides agree with TRBD1. V lost 8 bases to trimming and J lost 2 bases; unmatched junction nucleotides: 6. The CDR3 loop spans 14 amino acids. Per germline, CDR1 LGHNA and CDR2 YSLEER. CDR3 DNA: TGCGCCAGCCGACAGGGACAGGGGCCCTACGAGCAGTACTTC. Protein sequence: CASRQGQGPYEQYF.

The gene calls are TRBV25-1 and TRBJ2-5; no clear D gene. Germline CDR1 reads MGHDK; CDR2 reads SYGVNS. The CDR3 covers 13 residues. V lost 3 bases and J 3 bases, leaving 8 bases between the germline ends. The CDR3 DNA is TGTGCCAGCAGTGAGGGGATGGAAGAGACCCAGTACTTC. Translated, it gives CASSEGMEETQYF.

CDR3 sequence reads: CASSLIKGTSSGANVLTF. The CDR3, as DNA: TGTGCCAGCAGCTTAATCAAGGGAACCTCCTCTGGGGCCAACGTCCTGACTTTC. V is TRBV11-1 and J is TRBJ2-6, with D hard to call. Germline values: CDR1 SGHAT, CDR2 FQDESV (reference sequence). V lost 2 bases, J lost 0 bases, and 14 bases lay in between. The CDR3 runs to 18 residues.

The CDR3 loop reads CASSEAGGETQYF. The CDR3 DNA reads TGTGCCAGCAGCGAAGCCGGGGGGGAGACCCAGTACTTC. This chain connects TRBV9 to TRBJ2-5, with TRBD2 identical over 7 bases. The junction had 4 bases not matched to a gene; V was cut back by 3 bases and J by 5 bases. The CDR3 totals 13 residues. Looked up from germline, CDR1 is SGDLS and CDR2 is YYNGEE.

In this sample, this clonotype turned up a few times. This chain connects TRBV5-1 to TRBJ1-1, with D unresolved. Germline assignment: CDR1 SGHRS and CDR2 YFSETQ. The length of the CDR3 is 14 residues. The ends were cut back, 1 base at V and 11 bases at J, with 18 bases in the middle. As DNA, the CDR3 is TGCGCCAGCAGCTTGAATATAGTTCTTAGTGACGCTTTCTTT. Amino acid sequence: CASSLNIVLSDAFF.

The chain links TRBV28 to TRBJ2-7; no firm D call. This CDR3 is 11 amino acids long. V gave up 10 bases and J gave up 4 bases, with 11 bases separating them. CDR1 MDHEN and CDR2 SYDVKM come from the germline V gene. CDR3 residues: CATMTLYEQYF. The CDR3 nucleotides read TGTGCCACAATGACCTTATACGAGCAGTACTTC. Supplemented by reference TRBV28 and TRBJ2-7, the full variable domain reads DVKVTQSSRYLVKRTGEKVFLECVQDMDHENMFWYRQDPGLGLRLIYFSYDVKMKEKGDIPEGYSVSREKKERFSLILESASTNQTSMYLCATMTLYEQYFGPGTRLTVT.

V gene TRBV7-7 combines with J gene TRBJ2-1; tentatively, D is TRBD1 (6 bases). Between the trimmed V and J ends, which lost 1 base and 9 bases, there was a span of 16 bases. The CDR3 spans 15 residues. Germline-derived CDR1 and CDR2 are SSHAT and FNYEAQ (reference sequence). In DNA form, the CDR3 reads TGTGCCAGCAGCTTAGTAATGGGCGGCAGGGGTGAGCAGTTCTTC. It is translated as CASSLVMGGRGEQFF.

This clonotype appeared a few times. The chain employs TRBV5-4 and TRBJ2-3; 8 nucleotides align to TRBD2. The CDR3 is 15 residues long. V shed 2 bases, J shed 3 bases, and the junction held 5 bases outside the gene matches. Germline lookup yields CDR1 SGHNT and CDR2 YYREEE (reference sequence). The CDR3 DNA is TGTGCCAGCAGCTTAGAGCGGGGGTGGACAGATACGCAGTATTTT. Protein sequence: CASSLERGWTDTQYF.

The chain employs TRBV5-1 and TRBJ1-5, with D tentatively TRBD1 (6 bases). V was pared by 5 bases and J by 6 bases, with 24 bases between. The CDR3 contains 17 residues. In germline, CDR1 is SGHRS, CDR2 YFSETQ. As DNA, the CDR3 is TGCGCCAGCAGAGGGCAGTCATATAGGGGGACCATTCAGCCCCAGCATTTT. It translates to CASRGQSYRGTIQPQHF.

The V and J genes are TRBV6-1 and TRBJ1-4; the D is unclear. Germline V CDR1 and CDR2: MNHNS, SASEGT. This CDR3 contains 13 residues. V lost 6 bases, J lost 6 bases, and 11 bases lay in between. The CDR3 DNA reads TGTGCCAGCAGAGGTTCCGGGGATGAAAAACTGTTTTTT. It encodes CASRGSGDEKLFF.

This sequence joins TRBV7-2 and TRBJ2-7; 7 bases are a match to TRBD1. CDR1 is SGHTA and CDR2 is FQGNSA in the germline V gene. V was clipped by 5 bases and J by 4 bases; unmatched bases: 11. This CDR3 is 15 amino acids long. CDR3 sequence reads: CASSDRQGFRYEQYV. CDR3 sequence (DNA): TGTGCCAGCAGCGACAGACAGGGTTTCCGGTACGAGCAGTACGTC.

This clonotype was seen at least ten times. The rearrangement joins TRBV6-1 to TRBJ2-1; 9 nucleotides align to TRBD2. The V gene's germline CDR1 is MNHNS and CDR2 SASEGT. J lost 3 bases, V lost 6 bases, and 6 bases had no gene match. The CDR3 extends over 15 amino acids. The CDR3 DNA follows: TGTGCCAGCAGCCCTCTAGCGGGGCACTACAATGAGCAGTTCTTC. Amino acids: CASSPLAGHYNEQFF.

The J gene is TRBJ2-5, the V gene TRBV20-1, with 8 nucleotides matching TRBD1. In germline, CDR1 is DFQATT, CDR2 SNEGSKA (reference sequence). Germline trimming cut 6 bases from V and 1 base from J; bases unmatched to any gene: 16. This CDR3 has 17 amino acids. CDR3 protein: CSAVGGGQGILQETQYF. CDR3 DNA: TGCAGTGCCGTAGGGGGTGGACAGGGCATCCTCCAAGAGACCCAGTACTTC.